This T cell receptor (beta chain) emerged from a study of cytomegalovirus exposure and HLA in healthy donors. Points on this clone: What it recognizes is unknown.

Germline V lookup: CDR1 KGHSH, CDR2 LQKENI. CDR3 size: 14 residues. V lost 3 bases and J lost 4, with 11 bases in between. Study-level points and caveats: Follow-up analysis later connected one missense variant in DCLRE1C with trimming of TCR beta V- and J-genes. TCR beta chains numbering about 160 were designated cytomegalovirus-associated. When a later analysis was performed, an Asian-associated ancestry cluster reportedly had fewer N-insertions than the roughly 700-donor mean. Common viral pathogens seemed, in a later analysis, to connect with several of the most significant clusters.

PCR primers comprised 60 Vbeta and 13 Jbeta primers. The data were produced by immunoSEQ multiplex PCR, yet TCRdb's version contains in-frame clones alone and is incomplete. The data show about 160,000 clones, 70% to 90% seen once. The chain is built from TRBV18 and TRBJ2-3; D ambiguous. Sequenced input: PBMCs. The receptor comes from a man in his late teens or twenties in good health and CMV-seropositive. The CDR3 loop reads CASSPSSLPDTQYF. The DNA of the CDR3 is TGTGCCAGCTCACCTTCGTCCCTCCCAGATACGCAGTATTTT.